Below, 12 T cell receptor beta chains from the same sample are listed, as sequenced in a study of cytomegalovirus exposure and HLA in healthy donors. PCR amplification relied on 60 Vbeta primers (plus 13 Jbeta primers). Here immunoSEQ multiplex PCR was the method, and the copy in TCRdb shows in-frame clones only, minus some. Here the sample spans approximately 58,000 clones, 65% to 90% being singletons. Sequenced input: PBMCs. Receptors were obtained from a man aged 25-45 years in good health and CMV-seronegative.

About this clone itself: The same CDR3 arises from other DNA sequences in this sample as well. The gene calls are TRBV6-4 and TRBJ2-2, with D uncertain. Germline CDR1 reads MRHNA; CDR2 reads SNTAGT. Trimming took off 0 bases at V and 5 bases at J, with 7 bases between the two ends. This CDR3 is 14 amino acids long. In nucleotides, the CDR3 is TGTGCCAGCAGTGACTCTACAGATACCGGGGAGCTGTTTTTT. This gives the protein CASSDSTDTGELFF.

The V and J genes are TRBV19 and TRBJ1-6; D remains ambiguous. This CDR3 spans 16 amino acids. Looked up from germline, CDR1 is LNHDA and CDR2 is SQIVND (reference sequence). Between the trimmed V and J ends, which lost 3 bases and 0 bases, there was a span of 9 bases. Here the CDR3 reads CASSIEASSYNSPLHF. For the CDR3, the DNA is TGTGCCAGTAGTATCGAGGCGAGCTCCTATAATTCACCCCTCCACTTT. The whole variable domain, filled in from reference TRBV19 and TRBJ1-6, reads DGGITQSPKYLFRKEGQNVTLSCEQNLNHDAMYWYRQDPGQGLRLIYYSQIVNDFQKGDIAEGYSVSREKKESFPLTVTSAQKNPTAFYLCASSIEASSYNSPLHFGNGTRLTVT.

The chain couples TRBV6-1 to TRBJ2-1, with 8 nucleotides matching TRBD2. The germline V gene encodes CDR1 MNHNS and CDR2 SASEGT. This CDR3 comprises 16 residues. V lost 6 bases, J lost 8 bases, and 15 bases stayed unmatched. The CDR3 sequence: CASSERPGLELDEQFF. The CDR3 nucleotides read TGTGCCAGCAGCGAAAGACCGGGACTAGAGTTAGATGAGCAGTTCTTC.

This clone was seen a few times. The chain has TRBV5-6 and TRBJ2-7; D gene unclear. CDR1 SGHDT and CDR2 YYEEEE come from the germline V gene. CDR3 size: 16 residues. Between the trimmed V and J ends, which lost 0 bases and 0 bases, there was a span of 13 bases. The CDR3 coding sequence is TGTGCCAGCAGCTTGGGAGTCCGCTCGAGCTCCTACGAGCAGTACTTC. Translation: CASSLGVRSSSYEQYF.

The CDR3 spells CASSPTSGFYEQYF. The DNA of the CDR3 is TGTGCCAGCAGCCCGACTAGCGGTTTCTACGAGCAGTACTTC. This chain connects TRBV5-4 to TRBJ2-7, with 9 bases aligning to TRBD2. J gave up 3 bases and V 4 bases, and 5 bases lay outside the gene matches. This CDR3 has 14 residues. The germline CDR1 and CDR2 sequences are SGHNT and YYREEE (reference sequence).

The chain couples TRBV4-3 to TRBJ2-7; no definite D call. The CDR3 has 15 residues. Trimming left V 0 bases short and J 2 bases short, with 11 bases between. The germline gives CDR1 LGHNA, CDR2 YSLEER. CDR3 loop: CASSQEWISAYEQYF. The DNA for the CDR3 is TGCGCCAGCAGCCAAGAATGGATCAGCGCCTACGAGCAGTACTTC.

J is TRBJ1-5 and V is TRBV30, with a tentative D call TRBD1 (6 bases). V was clipped by 7 bases and J by 7 bases, with 11 bases between them. The CDR3 is 11 residues long. The V gene's germline CDR1 is GTSNPN and CDR2 SVGIG (reference sequence). In nucleotides, the CDR3 is TGTGCCTCCGGGGGGGCCCAGCCCCAGCATTTT. Translated: CASGGAQPQHF.

The chain is built from TRBV6-5 and TRBJ1-2, with TRBD1 matching over 10 bases. The CDR3 runs 15 residues. Germline CDR1 is MNHEY and CDR2 is SVGAGI. V dropped 0 bases and J dropped 5; count of bases not matched to a gene: 3. In nucleotides, the CDR3 is TGTGCCAGCAGTTACTCAGGGACAGGGGTTTATGGCTACACCTTC. It is translated as CASSYSGTGVYGYTF.

This sequence joins TRBV29-1 and TRBJ1-4, with TRBD1 identical over 10 bases. Germline values: CDR1 SQVTM, CDR2 ANQGSEA. J lost 3 bases, V lost 6 bases, and 4 bases had no gene match. The CDR3 sequence is 14 residues long. CDR3 in amino acids: CSVLGTGANEKLFF. The CDR3 region has the DNA TGCAGCGTCCTCGGGACAGGGGCTAATGAAAAACTGTTTTTT.

V gene TRBV7-3 combines with J gene TRBJ1-5; no definite D call. CDR1 is SGHTA, CDR2 FQGTGA, per germline. The germline V and J ends were trimmed by 5 bases and 9 bases, with 14 bases remaining between them. This CDR3 comprises 13 residues. CDR3 DNA sequence: TGTGCCAGCAGCCCCCACGCGGGTTCGCCCCAGCATTTT. It translates to CASSPHAGSPQHF.

The V gene is TRBV30, the J gene TRBJ1-6; D possibly corresponds to TRBD1 (5 bases). Germline-derived CDR1 and CDR2 are GTSNPN and SVGIG (reference sequence). The ends were cut back, 0 bases at V and 8 bases at J, with 14 bases in the middle. The CDR3 loop spans 15 amino acids. This CDR3 is CAWSVRASQDSPLHF. CDR3 in DNA: TGTGCCTGGAGTGTACGGGCCTCACAGGATTCACCCCTCCACTTT.

The chain has TRBV5-1 and TRBJ2-5; D might be TRBD2 (6 bases). The germline V and J ends were trimmed by 2 bases and 5 bases, with 7 bases remaining between them. The CDR3 runs 12 residues. CDR1 is SGHRS and CDR2 is YFSETQ in the germline V gene. As DNA, the CDR3 is TGCGCCAGCAGCTTAGGGAGGGAGACCCAGTACTTC. Its protein product is CASSLGRETQYF.